The 2 T cell receptor beta chains below all came from one sample that was sequenced in a study of shared clonotypes between healthy human individuals. Assay used: immunoSEQ multiplex PCR; TCRdb lists only in-frame clones, some missing. The profile shows some 2,000,000 clones, approximately 94% of them singletons. The specimen was naive CD4+ T cells sorted from blood. Subset given: CD45RA+ positively selected. Receptor source: a man aged 18 to 29 in good health.

This rearrangement joins TRBV2 to TRBJ1-4, with D perhaps TRBD1 (5 bases). CDR1 SNHLY and CDR2 FYNNEI come from the germline V gene. Trimming shortened V by 3 bases and J by 13 bases, and 15 bases separated the two germline ends. This CDR3 spans 13 amino acids. In nucleotides, the CDR3 is TGTGCCAGCAGTGAGCTGGGGCCGTCGAGACTGTTTTTT. As protein: CASSELGPSRLFF. The full variable domain, its missing parts supplied by reference TRBV2 and TRBJ1-4, is EPEVTQTPSHQVTQMGQEVILRCVPISNHLYFYWYRQILGQKVEFLVSFYNNEISEKSEIFDDQFSVERPDGSNFTLKIRSTKLEDSAMYFCASSELGPSRLFFGSGTQLSVL.

This clone was seen once. This chain links TRBV7-2 with TRBJ2-7; TRBD1 matches at 9 bases. CDR1 and CDR2 (germline): SGHTA, FQGNSA. The CDR3 has 15 amino acids. Germline trimming cut 7 bases from V and 2 bases from J; bases unmatched to any gene: 9. Here the CDR3 reads CASIPEGTGPYEQYF. CDR3 DNA: TGTGCCAGCATCCCTGAGGGGACAGGGCCCTACGAGCAGTACTTC.